The 21 T cell receptor beta chains below were found in one sample sequenced in a study of T and B cells in COVID-19 patients. From blood, roughly 240-550 ng of genomic DNA served as TRB template. TRB rearrangements were amplified by multiplex PCR with BIOMED2 TRB-A/B primers. Via MiXCR, TCRdb re-called the multiplex PCR reads, giving one row per CDR3 protein. The sample has around 15,000 distinct CDR3 sequences; about 28% are singletons. Sequencing used blood. These receptor sequences come from a human donor who had recovered from COVID-19.

This clonotype is deemed medium-sized (0.01 to 0.1%). The CDR3 spells CASSYSLASGAIGGELFF. CDR3 coding DNA: TGTGCCAGCAGTTACTCGTTGGCTAGCGGGGCCATCGGAGGGGAGCTGTTTTTT. This rearrangement joins TRBV6-5 to TRBJ2-2, with 9 bases lining up with TRBD2. The CDR3 is 18 residues long. The V gene's germline CDR1 is MNHEY and CDR2 SVGAGI. Trimming removed 0 bases from V and 8 bases from J; junction bases left unmatched: 13.

This clonotype came up many times. The gene calls are TRBV12-3 or TRBV12-4 and TRBJ2-1; 8 bases are shared with TRBD1. V shed 6 bases, J shed 14 bases, and the junction held 6 bases outside the gene matches. The CDR3 is made up of 11 amino acids. DNA for the CDR3: TGTGCCAGCAGCCCGACAGGGGTTAAGTTCTTC. Translated: CASSPTGVKFF.

This clonotype is labeled as medium-sized (0.01 to 0.1%). The J gene is TRBJ2-1, the V gene TRBV30, with 8 bases identical to TRBD2. J was trimmed by 8 bases and V by 2 bases; bases with no gene match: 8. The CDR3 runs to 14 residues. Germline CDR1 is GTSNPN and CDR2 is SVGIG (reference sequence). This CDR3 reads CAWSWASGSYEQFF. The CDR3, as DNA: TGTGCCTGGAGTTGGGCAAGCGGGAGCTATGAGCAGTTCTTC.

V usage is TRBV29-1 and J usage is TRBJ2-7; D might be TRBD2 (5 bases). This CDR3 comprises 12 residues. The germline CDR1 and CDR2 sequences are SQVTM and ANQGSEA. V dropped 5 bases and J dropped 2 bases, with 10 bases sitting between them. The CDR3, as DNA: TGCAGCGTTCGGGGTGGGCCCTACGAGCAGTACTTC. Residues: CSVRGGPYEQYF.

The V gene is TRBV20-1, the J gene TRBJ1-1; D call uncertain. Trimming left V 0 bases short and J 6 bases short, with 11 bases between. The CDR3 covers 13 residues. Germline V lookup: CDR1 DFQATT, CDR2 SNEGSKA (reference sequence). Here the CDR3 reads CSAREVGQPEAFF. Here the CDR3 DNA reads TGCAGTGCTAGAGAGGTGGGCCAGCCTGAAGCTTTCTTT.

This chain uses TRBV6-6 with TRBJ1-2; 7 bases agree with TRBD1. V lost 7 bases, J lost 12 bases, and 26 bases stayed unmatched. CDR3 length: 17 amino acids. Germline V CDR1 and CDR2: MNHNY, SVGAGI (reference sequence). The CDR3 loop is CASTEDRPNTGGGYNTF. CDR3 in DNA: TGTGCCAGCACCGAGGACAGGCCGAACACCGGGGGCGGTTACAACACCTTC.

By share, this clonotype counts as medium-sized. This chain links TRBV29-1 with TRBJ2-1; D gene uncertain. The CDR3 is 14 amino acids. Trimming removed 4 bases from V and 3 bases from J, with 13 bases in between. Germline CDR1 reads SQVTM; CDR2 reads ANQGSEA. The CDR3 DNA reads as TGCAGCGTTGGAGAGATGCGTGACTACAATGAGCAGTTCTTC. Protein product: CSVGEMRDYNEQFF.

CDR3 loop: CASRNPGTSGDNEQFF. The CDR3 DNA follows: TGTGCCAGTAGGAATCCCGGGACTAGCGGTGACAATGAGCAGTTCTTC. The rearrangement uses TRBV19 and TRBJ2-1, with 11 nucleotides matching TRBD2. This CDR3 region has 16 residues. V gave up 6 bases and J gave up 5 bases; unmatched junction bases: 9. Per the germline V gene, CDR1 is LNHDA and CDR2 is SQIVND (reference sequence).

J is TRBJ2-5 and V is TRBV5-1; no firm D call. Germline V gives CDR1 SGHRS, CDR2 YFSETQ. Trimming took off 0 bases at V and 5 bases at J, with 14 bases between the two ends. The CDR3 spans 15 residues. This CDR3 reads CASSLDARVRETQYF. As DNA, the CDR3 is TGCGCCAGCAGCTTGGACGCACGGGTGAGGGAGACCCAGTACTTC.

This clonotype appeared many times. This rearrangement joins TRBV5-6 to TRBJ2-7; D is perhaps TRBD2 (6 bases). Germline V gene sequence: CDR1 SGHDT, CDR2 YYEEEE. CDR3 length: 13 residues. Trimming removed 3 bases at V and 2 bases at J, with 9 bases between. CDR3 region: CASSSGGTYEQYF. DNA of the CDR3: TGTGCCAGCAGCTCCGGAGGGACCTACGAGCAGTACTTC.

This clonotype has more than one count but fewer than ten. This chain uses TRBV20-1 with TRBJ2-5; 8 nucleotides align to TRBD2. V dropped 3 bases and J dropped 4; count of bases not matched to a gene: 16. Germline V gene lookup returns CDR1 DFQATT and CDR2 SNEGSKA (reference sequence). This CDR3 is 17 amino acids long. The CDR3 here is CSARATGGERGLETQYF. The CDR3 DNA follows: TGCAGTGCTAGGGCTACCGGGGGGGAGAGAGGATTAGAGACCCAGTACTTC.

This clonotype was found many times. This rearrangement joins TRBV6-5 to TRBJ1-5, with TRBD1 matching over 11 bases. The length of the CDR3 is 17 residues. The V gene end was trimmed by 4 bases and the J gene end by 5 bases; junction bases not matched to a gene: 10. CDR1 and CDR2 (germline): MNHEY, SVGAGI. CDR3 coding DNA: TGTGCCAGCAGTTCGATATGGGACAGGGGGATCCATCAGCCCCAGCATTTT. Translating it yields CASSSIWDRGIHQPQHF.

This clonotype is termed medium-sized. The genes are TRBV6-5 and TRBJ2-7; 9 bases map to TRBD1. The J segment lost 3 bases and the V segment lost 6 bases, leaving 3 bases of the junction unmatched. Looked up from germline, CDR1 is MNHEY and CDR2 is SVGAGI. The CDR3 covers 13 residues. The chain's CDR3 is CASRQGARYEQYF. The CDR3 DNA sequence: TGTGCCAGCAGACAGGGGGCTCGCTACGAGCAGTACTTC.

The J gene is TRBJ2-7, the V gene TRBV20-1; the D is unclear. V lost 3 bases, J lost 7 bases, and 10 bases lay in between. Germline assignment: CDR1 DFQATT and CDR2 SNEGSKA (reference sequence). The CDR3 extends over 11 amino acids. DNA of the CDR3: TGCAGTGCTAGGGGCCGGATGGAGCAGTACTTC. It translates to CSARGRMEQYF.

This clonotype appeared once. This sequence joins TRBV29-1 and TRBJ1-4; 10 bases align to TRBD1. The CDR3 loop spans 15 amino acids. Losses at the gene ends were 1 base for V and 1 base for J; bases not matched to a gene: 0. Germline V gene lookup returns CDR1 SQVTM and CDR2 ANQGSEA. For the CDR3, the DNA is TGCAGCGTTGAAGGGACAGGGGGAACTAATGAAAAACTGTTTTTT. Its translation: CSVEGTGGTNEKLFF.

This clonotype was detected ten times or more. CDR3 residues: CASSYSGGTDNYGYTF. As DNA, the CDR3 is TGTGCCAGCAGTTACTCGGGGGGGACAGATAACTATGGCTACACCTTC. The V and J genes are TRBV6-5 and TRBJ1-2; 7 bases fit TRBD1. Germline assignment: CDR1 MNHEY and CDR2 SVGAGI. The CDR3 is 16 amino acids. V trimming: 0 bases; J trimming: 1 base; junction bases outside the gene matches: 5.

In regard to this clonotype: A much larger clone sits a single nucleotide away, making a read error possible. V usage is TRBV30 and J usage is TRBJ2-3, with TRBD2 identical over 7 bases. Per germline, CDR1 GTSNPN and CDR2 SVGIG (reference sequence). The CDR3 sequence is 12 residues long. With V trimmed by 8 bases and J by 8 bases, 10 bases remained unmatched. The CDR3 protein is CAGEGRRSTQYF. CDR3 DNA sequence: TGTGCCGGGGAGGGGCGAAGAAGTACGCAGTATTTT.

This chain links TRBV4-1 with TRBJ1-1; D remains unclear. Germline values: CDR1 MGHRA, CDR2 YSYEKL. CDR3 length equals 18 residues. V lost 4 bases to trimming and J lost 2 bases, with 23 bases between them. CDR3 sequence: CASSLGIIPATANTEAFF. The CDR3 nucleotides are TGCGCCAGCAGCCTCGGAATTATACCAGCGACGGCAAACACTGAAGCTTTCTTT.

J is TRBJ2-7 and V is TRBV28; D remains ambiguous. The CDR3 length is 15 residues. V was trimmed by 2 bases and J by 0 bases, leaving 11 bases between them. Germline CDR1 MDHEN, CDR2 SYDVKM. CDR3 amino acids: CASSLENSFSYEQYF. The CDR3, as DNA: TGTGCCAGCAGTTTAGAAAACAGTTTCTCCTACGAGCAGTACTTC.

The chain uses TRBV20-1 and TRBJ2-3; 10 bases are shared with TRBD1. Per the germline V gene, CDR1 is DFQATT and CDR2 is SNEGSKA (reference sequence). The V gene end was trimmed by 5 bases and the J gene end by 3 bases; junction bases not matched to a gene: 11. CDR3 size: 16 residues. The CDR3 sequence: CSAPQARQGATDTQYF. The CDR3 DNA sequence: TGCAGTGCTCCCCAAGCAAGACAGGGGGCTACAGATACGCAGTATTTT.

The chain is built from TRBV7-9 and TRBJ1-1; possibly TRBD1 for D (5 bases). Deletions cut 1 base from V and 1 base from J, with 10 bases between. Germline CDR1 is SEHNR and CDR2 is FQNEAQ (reference sequence). The CDR3 extends over 15 amino acids. CDR3 sequence: CASSLDQGSNTEAFF. The CDR3 nucleotides read TGTGCCAGCAGCTTAGATCAGGGCTCGAACACTGAAGCTTTCTTT.